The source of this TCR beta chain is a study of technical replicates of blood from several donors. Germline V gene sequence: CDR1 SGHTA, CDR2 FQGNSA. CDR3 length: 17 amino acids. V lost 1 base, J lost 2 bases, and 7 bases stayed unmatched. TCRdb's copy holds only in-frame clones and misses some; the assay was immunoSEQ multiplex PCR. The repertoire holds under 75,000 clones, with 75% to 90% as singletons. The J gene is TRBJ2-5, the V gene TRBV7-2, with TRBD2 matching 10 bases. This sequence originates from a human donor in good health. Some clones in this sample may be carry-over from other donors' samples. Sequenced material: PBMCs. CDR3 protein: CASSLGPPSGGQETQYF. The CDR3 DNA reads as TGTGCCAGCAGCTTAGGCCCCCCTAGCGGGGGACAAGAGACCCAGTACTTC.